This record covers a single T cell receptor beta chain. Its antigen is undetermined. These data come from a study of cytomegalovirus exposure and HLA in healthy donors. PCR primers comprised 60 Vbeta and 13 Jbeta primers. In the original workflow: An analysis that came later counted some 80 million unique TCR beta chains, approximately 10 million shared. TCRdb's copy holds only in-frame clones and misses some; the assay was immunoSEQ multiplex PCR. D and trimming were read from the DNA, whereas the V and J calls and clone size are those reported in that table. The table has 95,000 to 150,000 clones, approximately 80% seen once. Study results and limitations: About 87% or about 30% of the time was how often most TCR beta V segments were productive, according to an earlier analysis. Available immune exposure information covered CMV serostatus only.

Deletions cut 3 bases from V and 4 bases from J, with 12 bases between. The CDR3 covers 14 residues. Germline V CDR1 and CDR2: LNHDA, SQIVND (reference sequence). The clonotype originates from a man younger than 35 in good health and CMV-seropositive. The sample taken for sequencing was PBMCs. This sequence joins TRBV19 and TRBJ1-1, with no clear D. CDR3 DNA: TGTGCCAGTAGTATTATCGGGGAGGGCACTGAAGCTTTCTTT. Translated, it gives CASSIIGEGTEAFF.